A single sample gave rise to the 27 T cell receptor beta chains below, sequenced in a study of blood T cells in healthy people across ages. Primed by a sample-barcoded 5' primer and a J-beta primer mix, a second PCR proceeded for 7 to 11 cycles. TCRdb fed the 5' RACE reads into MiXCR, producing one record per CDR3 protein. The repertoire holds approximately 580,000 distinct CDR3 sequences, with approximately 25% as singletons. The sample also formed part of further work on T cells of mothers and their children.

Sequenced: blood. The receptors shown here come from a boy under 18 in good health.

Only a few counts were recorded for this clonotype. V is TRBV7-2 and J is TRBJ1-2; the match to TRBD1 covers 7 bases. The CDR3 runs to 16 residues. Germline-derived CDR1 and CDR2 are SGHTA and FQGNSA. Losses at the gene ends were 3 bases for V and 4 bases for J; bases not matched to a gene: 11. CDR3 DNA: TGTGCCAGCAGCTTTCAGGGGGTTTCCGCACTCTATGGCTACACCTTC. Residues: CASSFQGVSALYGYTF.

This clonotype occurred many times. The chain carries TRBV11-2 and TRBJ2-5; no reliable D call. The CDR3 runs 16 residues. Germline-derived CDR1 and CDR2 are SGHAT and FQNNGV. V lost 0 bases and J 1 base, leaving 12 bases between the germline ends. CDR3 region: CASSLDGLSSQETQYF. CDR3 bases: TGTGCCAGCAGCTTAGACGGGTTGAGTTCCCAAGAGACCCAGTACTTC.

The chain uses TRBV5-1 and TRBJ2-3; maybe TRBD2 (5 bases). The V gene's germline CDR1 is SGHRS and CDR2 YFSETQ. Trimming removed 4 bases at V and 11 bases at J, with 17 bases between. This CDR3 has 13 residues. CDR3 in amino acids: CASSLPPLGEQYF. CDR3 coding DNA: TGCGCCAGCAGCCTCCCCCCACTCGGGGAGCAGTATTTT.

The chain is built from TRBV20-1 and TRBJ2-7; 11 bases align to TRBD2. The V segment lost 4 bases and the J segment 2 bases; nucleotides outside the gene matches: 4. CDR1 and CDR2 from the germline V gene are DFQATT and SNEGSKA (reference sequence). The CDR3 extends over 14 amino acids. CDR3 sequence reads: CSAMGTSGTYEQYF. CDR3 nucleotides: TGCAGTGCTATGGGGACTAGCGGCACCTACGAGCAGTACTTC.

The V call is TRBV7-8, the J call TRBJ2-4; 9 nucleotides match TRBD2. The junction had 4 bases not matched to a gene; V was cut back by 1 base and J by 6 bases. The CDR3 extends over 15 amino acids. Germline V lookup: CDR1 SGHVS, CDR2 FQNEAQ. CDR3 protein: CASSLVAGGGNIQYF. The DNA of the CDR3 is TGTGCCAGCAGCTTAGTCGCGGGAGGGGGAAACATTCAGTACTTC.

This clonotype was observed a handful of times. The DNA of the CDR3 is TGTGCCAGCAGCTTAGCCGGGACAGGGGTTACGCCCGGGGAGCTGTTTTTT. This gives the protein CASSLAGTGVTPGELFF. V usage is TRBV13 and J usage is TRBJ2-2, with 10 nucleotides matching TRBD1. Trimming cost V 1 base and J 6 bases; bases outside gene matches: 8. The CDR3 is 17 amino acids. Germline V gene data show CDR1 as PRHDT and CDR2 as FYEKMQ (reference sequence).

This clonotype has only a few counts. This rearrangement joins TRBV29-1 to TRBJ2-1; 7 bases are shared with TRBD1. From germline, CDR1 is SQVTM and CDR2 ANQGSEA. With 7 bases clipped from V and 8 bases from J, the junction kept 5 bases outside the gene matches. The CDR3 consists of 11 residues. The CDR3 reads CSAGQVHEQFF. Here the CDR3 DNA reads TGCAGCGCCGGACAGGTCCATGAGCAGTTCTTC.

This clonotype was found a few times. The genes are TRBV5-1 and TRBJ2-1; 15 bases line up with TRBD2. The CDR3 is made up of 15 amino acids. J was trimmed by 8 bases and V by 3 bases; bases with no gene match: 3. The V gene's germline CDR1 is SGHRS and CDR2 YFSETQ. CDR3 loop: CASSSGLAGGDEQFF. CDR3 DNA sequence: TGCGCCAGCAGCTCGGGACTAGCGGGGGGCGATGAGCAGTTCTTC.

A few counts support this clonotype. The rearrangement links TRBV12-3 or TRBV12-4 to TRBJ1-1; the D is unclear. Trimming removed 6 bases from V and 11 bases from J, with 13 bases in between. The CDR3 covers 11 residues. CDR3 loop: CASSTERGAFF. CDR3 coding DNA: TGTGCCAGCAGCACGGAGAGAGGGGCTTTCTTT.

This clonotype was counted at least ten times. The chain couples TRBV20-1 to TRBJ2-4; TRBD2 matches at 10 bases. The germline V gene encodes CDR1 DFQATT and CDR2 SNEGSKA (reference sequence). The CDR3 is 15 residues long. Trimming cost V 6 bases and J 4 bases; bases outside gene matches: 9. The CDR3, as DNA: TGCAGTGCCCGTGGCGGACTAGCGGTAAAAAACATTCAGTACTTC. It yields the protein CSARGGLAVKNIQYF.

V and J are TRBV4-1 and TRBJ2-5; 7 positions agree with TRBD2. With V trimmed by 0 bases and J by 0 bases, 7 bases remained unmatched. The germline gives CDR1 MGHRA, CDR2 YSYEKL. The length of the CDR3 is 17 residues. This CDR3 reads CASSQERHGGYQETQYF. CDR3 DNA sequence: TGCGCCAGCAGCCAAGAAAGGCACGGGGGGTACCAAGAGACCCAGTACTTC.

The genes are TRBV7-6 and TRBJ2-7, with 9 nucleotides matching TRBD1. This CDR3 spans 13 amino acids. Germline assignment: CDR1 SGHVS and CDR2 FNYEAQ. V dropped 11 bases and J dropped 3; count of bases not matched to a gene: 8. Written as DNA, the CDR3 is TGTGCCGCTCCGGGACAGGGCAGCTACGAGCAGTACTTC. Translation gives CAAPGQGSYEQYF.

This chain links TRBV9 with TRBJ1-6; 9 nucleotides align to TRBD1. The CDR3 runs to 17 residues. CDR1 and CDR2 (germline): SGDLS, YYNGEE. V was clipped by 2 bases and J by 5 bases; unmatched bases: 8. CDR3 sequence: CASSVDGRQGDNSPLHF. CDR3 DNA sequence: TGTGCCAGCAGCGTCGACGGAAGACAGGGGGATAATTCACCCCTCCACTTT.

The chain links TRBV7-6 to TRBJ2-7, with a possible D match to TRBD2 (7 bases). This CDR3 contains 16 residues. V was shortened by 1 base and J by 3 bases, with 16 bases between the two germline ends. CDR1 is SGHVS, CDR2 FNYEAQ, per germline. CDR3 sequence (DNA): TGTGCCAGCAGCTTAGTAGGCGGGGGCCCCCTCTACGAGCAGTACTTC. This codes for CASSLVGGGPLYEQYF.

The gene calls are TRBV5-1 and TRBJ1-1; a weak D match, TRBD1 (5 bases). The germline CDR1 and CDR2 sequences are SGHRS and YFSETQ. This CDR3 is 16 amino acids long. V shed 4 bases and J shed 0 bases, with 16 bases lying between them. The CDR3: CASSPQGDSLNTEAFF. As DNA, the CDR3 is TGCGCCAGCAGCCCACAAGGTGACAGCTTGAACACTGAAGCTTTCTTT.

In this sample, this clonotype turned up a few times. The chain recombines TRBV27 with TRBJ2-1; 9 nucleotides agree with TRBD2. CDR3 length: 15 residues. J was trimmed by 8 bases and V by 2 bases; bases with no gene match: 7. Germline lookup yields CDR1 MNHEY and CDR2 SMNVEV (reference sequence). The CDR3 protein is CASSLPGLATHEQFF. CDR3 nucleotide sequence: TGTGCCAGCAGTTTACCGGGACTAGCAACGCATGAGCAGTTCTTC.

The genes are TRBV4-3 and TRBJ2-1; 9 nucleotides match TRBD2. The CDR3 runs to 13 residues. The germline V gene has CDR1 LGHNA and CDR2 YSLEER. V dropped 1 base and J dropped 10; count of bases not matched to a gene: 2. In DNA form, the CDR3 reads TGCGCCAGCAGCCAAGGACTAGCGGAGGAGCAGTTCTTC. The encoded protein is CASSQGLAEEQFF.

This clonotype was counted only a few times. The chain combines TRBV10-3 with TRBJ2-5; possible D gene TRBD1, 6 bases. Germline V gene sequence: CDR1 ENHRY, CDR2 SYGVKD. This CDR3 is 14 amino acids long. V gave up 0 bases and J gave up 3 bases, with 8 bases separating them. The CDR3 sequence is CAISESGQKETQYF. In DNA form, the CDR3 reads TGTGCCATCAGTGAGTCTGGACAGAAAGAGACCCAGTACTTC.

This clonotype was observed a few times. The CDR3 sequence: CASTRRGTTDTQYF. DNA for the CDR3: TGTGCCAGCACCCGGCGAGGTACCACAGATACGCAGTATTTT. The chain joins TRBV12-3 or TRBV12-4 to TRBJ2-3; D is undetermined. V shed 7 bases and J shed 2 bases, with 13 bases lying between them. The CDR3 runs 14 residues.

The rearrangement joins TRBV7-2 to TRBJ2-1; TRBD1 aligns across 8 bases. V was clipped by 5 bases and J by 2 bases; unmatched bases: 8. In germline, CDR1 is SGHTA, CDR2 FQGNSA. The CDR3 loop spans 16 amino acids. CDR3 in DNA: TGTGCCAGCAGCCTATGGACAGGGATGACCTACAATGAGCAGTTCTTC. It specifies CASSLWTGMTYNEQFF. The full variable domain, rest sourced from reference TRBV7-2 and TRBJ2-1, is GAGVSQSPSNKVTEKGKDVELRCDPISGHTALYWYRQSLGQGLEFLIYFQGNSAPDKSGLPSDRFSAERTGGSVSTLTIQRTQQEDSAVYLCASSLWTGMTYNEQFFGPGTRLTVL.

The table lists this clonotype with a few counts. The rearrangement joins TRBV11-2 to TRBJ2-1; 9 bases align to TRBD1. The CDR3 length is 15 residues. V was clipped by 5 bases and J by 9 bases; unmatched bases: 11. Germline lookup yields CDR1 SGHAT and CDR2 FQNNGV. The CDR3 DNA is TGTGCCAGCAGCGGTAACAGGGGGCGAAATCGTGAGCAGTTCTTC. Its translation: CASSGNRGRNREQFF.

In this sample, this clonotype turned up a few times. The CDR3 loop reads CSARGLASTDTQHF. The DNA of the CDR3 is TGCAGTGCTAGGGGACTAGCTAGCACAGATACGCAGCATTTT. The chain carries TRBV20-1 and TRBJ2-3, with D perhaps matching TRBD1 (5 bases). Judging by the DNA end, TRBJ1-5 fits better; the J call may be wrong. Germline CDR1 and CDR2: DFQATT and SNEGSKA (reference sequence). The CDR3 spans 14 residues.

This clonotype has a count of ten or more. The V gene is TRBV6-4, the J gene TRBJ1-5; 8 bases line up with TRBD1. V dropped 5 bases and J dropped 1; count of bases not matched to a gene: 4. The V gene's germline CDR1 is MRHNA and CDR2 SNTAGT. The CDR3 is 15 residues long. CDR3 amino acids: CASSPQGGSNQPQHF. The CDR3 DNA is TGTGCCAGCAGTCCACAGGGGGGAAGCAATCAGCCCCAGCATTTT.

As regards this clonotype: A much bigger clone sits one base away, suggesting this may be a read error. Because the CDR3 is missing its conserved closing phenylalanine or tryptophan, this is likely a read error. Here the CDR3 reads CASSLPFASLSYNSPLHL. The CDR3 DNA reads TGCGCCAGCAGCCTCCCGTTTGCCTCCCTCTCCTATAATTCACCCCTCCACCTT. J is TRBJ1-6 and V is TRBV4-1; D unresolved. Per germline, CDR1 MGHRA and CDR2 YSYEKL. The CDR3 length is 18 residues. V was trimmed by 4 bases and J by 0 bases, leaving 16 bases between them.

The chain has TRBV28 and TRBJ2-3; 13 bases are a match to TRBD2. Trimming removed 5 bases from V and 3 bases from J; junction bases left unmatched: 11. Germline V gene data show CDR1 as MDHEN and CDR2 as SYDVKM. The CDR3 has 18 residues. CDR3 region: CASSDTSGRDLVTDTQYF. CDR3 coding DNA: TGTGCCAGCAGTGACACTAGCGGGAGGGATCTTGTGACAGATACGCAGTATTTT. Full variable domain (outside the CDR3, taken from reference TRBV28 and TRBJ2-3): DVKVTQSSRYLVKRTGEKVFLECVQDMDHENMFWYRQDPGLGLRLIYFSYDVKMKEKGDIPEGYSVSREKKERFSLILESASTNQTSMYLCASSDTSGRDLVTDTQYFGPGTRLTVL.

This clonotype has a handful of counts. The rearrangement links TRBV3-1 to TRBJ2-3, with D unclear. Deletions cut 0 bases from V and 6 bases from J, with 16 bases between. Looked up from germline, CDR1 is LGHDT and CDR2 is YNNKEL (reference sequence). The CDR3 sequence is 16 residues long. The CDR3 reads CASSQELNEMTDTQYF. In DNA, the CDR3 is TGTGCCAGCAGCCAAGAGCTAAACGAAATGACGGATACGCAGTATTTT.

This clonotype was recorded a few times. The CDR3 nucleotides read TGCGCCAGCAGCCAGCGGGCCTACAGGGGGTCGGACACCGGGGAGCTGTTTTTT. It encodes CASSQRAYRGSDTGELFF. V gene TRBV4-3 combines with J gene TRBJ2-2, with TRBD1 identical over 8 bases. The V segment lost 3 bases and the J segment 3 bases; nucleotides outside the gene matches: 12. Germline V gives CDR1 LGHNA, CDR2 YSLEER. The length of the CDR3 is 18 residues.